Listed here are 26 T cell receptor beta chains from one sample, sequenced in a study of T cells in Graves' hyperthyroidism and ophthalmopathy (dated by TCRdb to about 2019). The library was prepared using multiplex PCR. TCRdb lists the instrument as Illumina HiSeq 2000. Amplification of TCR beta CDR3 regions was carried out from RNA transcripts. The TCR CDR3 was subjected to a first round of RT-PCR using the HTBI primer set and the Qiagen OneStep RT-PCR kit. TCRdb cleaned the public reads at Q25 with fastp, built clones with MiXCR and kept in-frame beta chains. Duplicate CDR3 protein sequences are folded into a single record with the most common DNA and genes. This sample holds more than 300,000 distinct CDR3 sequences; 14% were observed only once. Around 25% of the sample is in the top ten clones. Sequences were obtained from blood. The origin of the receptors is a woman aged 30 to 39 with Graves' hyperthyroidism.

The J gene is TRBJ2-1, the V gene TRBV28, with unresolved D. Trimming removed 4 bases at V and 2 bases at J, with 12 bases between. Per the germline V gene, CDR1 is MDHEN and CDR2 is SYDVKM. The CDR3 contains 15 residues. CDR3 coding DNA: TGTGCCAGCAGTTCCTCGGGTGATACCTACAATGAGCAGTTCTTC. Encoded protein: CASSSSGDTYNEQFF.

This clonotype was seen ten or more times. This chain uses TRBV20-1 with TRBJ2-7; TRBD2 agrees at 9 bases. The CDR3 totals 16 residues. The junction had 9 bases not matched to a gene; V was cut back by 0 bases and J by 3 bases. The germline gives CDR1 DFQATT, CDR2 SNEGSKA (reference sequence). The CDR3 region is CSARDRREGLFYEQYF. The CDR3 DNA follows: TGCAGTGCTAGAGATAGGCGGGAGGGCCTCTTCTACGAGCAGTACTTC.

This clonotype was found many times. V gene TRBV7-2 combines with J gene TRBJ2-2; TRBD2 matches at 7 bases. Germline-derived CDR1 and CDR2 are SGHTA and FQGNSA. V dropped 4 bases and J dropped 3; count of bases not matched to a gene: 5. The CDR3 covers 15 residues. The CDR3 DNA reads as TGTGCCAGCAGCTCCCGACTAGCAGACACCGGGGAGCTGTTTTTT. This gives the protein CASSSRLADTGELFF.

This clonotype was observed a handful of times. The rearrangement links TRBV20-1 to TRBJ2-7, with a weak D call TRBD1 (5 bases). There are 14 residues in the CDR3. V shed 0 bases and J shed 1 base, with 10 bases lying between them. Germline V gene sequence: CDR1 DFQATT, CDR2 SNEGSKA (reference sequence). The DNA for the CDR3 is TGCAGTGCTAGAGATTGGCAGGGTTCCTACGAGCAGTACTTC. Its translation is CSARDWQGSYEQYF.

V gene TRBV5-6 combines with J gene TRBJ2-1; D not resolved. Germline-derived CDR1 and CDR2 are SGHDT and YYEEEE. This CDR3 region has 13 residues. Trimming pared 2 bases from V and 9 bases from J, leaving 12 bases between. This chain's CDR3 is CASSFELVSEQFF. The CDR3 DNA reads as TGTGCCAGCAGCTTCGAGTTAGTCAGTGAGCAGTTCTTC.

This clonotype was recorded many times. CDR3 nucleotides: TGTGCCAGCAGTTTAAGACTAGCGGGAATTGGTACCGGGGAGCTGTTTTTT. Translation gives CASSLRLAGIGTGELFF. This chain connects TRBV28 to TRBJ2-2, with 11 bases that match TRBD2. Per the germline V gene, CDR1 is MDHEN and CDR2 is SYDVKM. Trimming cost V 2 bases and J 5 bases; bases outside gene matches: 7. CDR3 length: 17 amino acids.

This clonotype was recorded at least ten times. This sequence joins TRBV20-1 and TRBJ2-1, with 10 bases fitting TRBD2. Germline V CDR1 and CDR2: DFQATT, SNEGSKA (reference sequence). With V trimmed by 7 bases and J by 7 bases, 10 bases remained unmatched. The CDR3 has 14 amino acids. CDR3 region: CSERAGGLENEQFF. In DNA form, the CDR3 reads TGCAGTGAACGAGCGGGAGGGCTCGAGAATGAGCAGTTCTTC.

The chain links TRBV29-1 to TRBJ2-2; possibly TRBD1 for D (8 bases). The CDR3 length is 16 residues. Trimming took 7 bases from V and 4 from J, leaving 22 bases between them. Germline-derived CDR1 and CDR2 are SQVTM and ANQGSEA. The CDR3: CSATGGAGTGTGELFF. Here the CDR3 DNA reads TGCAGCGCCACAGGGGGGGCGGGAACGGGCACCGGGGAGCTGTTTTTT.

This clonotype was observed at least ten times. The chain uses TRBV15 and TRBJ1-2, with D unresolved. CDR1 is LNHNV, CDR2 YYDKDF, per germline (reference sequence). Trimming removed 0 bases at V and 0 bases at J, with 8 bases between. The CDR3 runs 15 residues. CDR3 nucleotides: TGTGCCACCAGCAGAGATACCCAAACTAACTATGGCTACACCTTC. The encoded protein is CATSRDTQTNYGYTF.

This clonotype was counted between two and nine times. The J gene is TRBJ1-1, the V gene TRBV20-1; unclear D gene. V lost 3 bases to trimming and J lost 7 bases, with 21 bases between them. Germline CDR1 and CDR2: DFQATT and SNEGSKA (reference sequence). The CDR3 covers 15 residues. The CDR3 bases are TGCAGTGCTAGTGAGCTCGTAGGGAAATATAGTGAAGCTTTCTTT. Translated: CSASELVGKYSEAFF.

This clonotype was observed a few times. The V call is TRBV2, the J call TRBJ1-5; TRBD1 matches at 12 bases. The CDR3 has 16 amino acids. V lost 3 bases, J lost 6 bases, and 6 bases stayed unmatched. CDR1 SNHLY and CDR2 FYNNEI come from the germline V gene. This CDR3 is CASSEGQGAMSQPQHF. The CDR3 DNA reads as TGTGCCAGCAGTGAGGGACAGGGGGCGATGAGTCAGCCCCAGCATTTT.

This clonotype occurred many times. The rearrangement uses TRBV7-9 and TRBJ2-2; 9 bases line up with TRBD1. The length of the CDR3 is 16 residues. The trim removed 3 bases at V and 5 bases at J, leaving 7 bases unmatched. Germline assignment: CDR1 SEHNR and CDR2 FQNEAQ (reference sequence). The CDR3 nucleotides read TGTGCCAGCAGCTTGGACAGGGGAGTATGGACCGGGGAGCTGTTTTTT. Its protein product is CASSLDRGVWTGELFF.

This clonotype came up a few times. A much larger clone sits a single nucleotide away, making a read error possible. This chain connects TRBV12-3 or TRBV12-4 to TRBJ2-2, with TRBD2 identical over 8 bases. This CDR3 has 14 residues. The CDR3 sequence is CASRRGGNTRELFF. CDR3 coding DNA: TGTGCCAGTCGACGGGGGGGAAACACCAGGGAGCTGTTTTTT.

This clonotype was seen a few times. This sequence joins TRBV6-1 and TRBJ2-3; D might be TRBD1 (5 bases). The CDR3 is 10 residues long. Germline CDR1 is MNHNS and CDR2 is SASEGT. The V end was cut by 6 bases, the J end by 8 bases, with 6 bases between. CDR3 nucleotide sequence: TGTGCCAGCAGGCAGGGTACGCAGTATTTT. Amino acids: CASRQGTQYF.

This clonotype was counted many times. CDR3 DNA: TGTGCCAGCAAACGGGGACCCACTGTGGATGGCTACACCTTC. Translating gives CASKRGPTVDGYTF. V gene TRBV28 combines with J gene TRBJ1-2; D possibly corresponds to TRBD1 (5 bases). The CDR3 has 14 amino acids. V was trimmed by 7 bases and J by 6 bases, leaving 18 bases between them. CDR1 is MDHEN, CDR2 SYDVKM, per germline.

The chain joins TRBV7-2 to TRBJ2-1, with D hard to call. Germline-derived CDR1 and CDR2 are SGHTA and FQGNSA. V was pared by 4 bases and J by 8 bases, with 6 bases between. The CDR3 extends over 11 amino acids. The chain's CDR3 is CASSSPYEQFF. The CDR3, as DNA: TGTGCCAGCAGCTCACCGTATGAGCAGTTCTTC.

There are many counts of this clonotype. The gene calls are TRBV6-2 or TRBV6-3 and TRBJ1-3, with unresolved D. V gave up 2 bases and J gave up 2 bases, with 10 bases separating them. The CDR3 length is 15 residues. The germline gives CDR1 MNHEY, CDR2 SVGEGT. CDR3 protein: CASSYPNYAGNTIYF. CDR3 nucleotides: TGTGCCAGCAGTTACCCAAACTACGCTGGAAACACCATATATTTT.

V usage is TRBV20-1 and J usage is TRBJ2-1; no definite D call. Trimming took 3 bases from V and 2 from J, leaving 17 bases between them. The CDR3 extends over 16 amino acids. Germline CDR1 DFQATT, CDR2 SNEGSKA (reference sequence). The CDR3 coding sequence is TGCAGTGCTAGTGGTATTAGCCATTCCCCCTACAATGAGCAGTTCTTC. Its translation: CSASGISHSPYNEQFF.

The genes are TRBV7-2 and TRBJ2-7; either TRBD1 or TRBD2 may supply D (6 bases each). Germline assignment: CDR1 SGHTA and CDR2 FQGNSA. V gave up 6 bases and J gave up 6 bases, with 27 bases separating them. The CDR3 has 17 amino acids. The CDR3 coding sequence is TGTGCCAGCAGTCGGAGGGGCCAAGCCGGGACATCAAGCGAGCAGTACTTC. As protein: CASSRRGQAGTSSEQYF.

The V and J genes are TRBV4-3 and TRBJ2-2; 11 nucleotides agree with TRBD2. The CDR3 extends over 19 amino acids. The V segment lost 0 bases and the J segment 3 bases; nucleotides outside the gene matches: 9. In germline, CDR1 is LGHNA, CDR2 YSLEER. The CDR3 loop is CASSQESVLAGGHTGELFF. CDR3 DNA sequence: TGCGCCAGCAGCCAAGAAAGCGTTCTAGCGGGAGGACACACCGGGGAGCTGTTTTTT.

Details on this clonotype: A junction end diverges from the germline sequence, so it may reflect a read error. The chain employs TRBV6-2 or TRBV6-3 and TRBJ2-1, with 9 bases identical to TRBD2. Germline V lookup: CDR1 MNHEY, CDR2 SVGEGT. This CDR3 has 15 residues. CDR3 in DNA: TGTGCCAGCGCTAGCGGGAAGAGCTCCTGCAATGAGCAGTTCTTC. Translation gives CASASGKSSCNEQFF.

In the case of this clonotype: A much larger clone differs by one base, so this may be a read error. The chain joins TRBV28 to TRBJ2-2; maybe TRBD2 (5 bases). Looked up from germline, CDR1 is MDHEN and CDR2 is SYDVKM. The CDR3 is made up of 15 amino acids. The CDR3 sequence: CTSSFWRRSTGELFF. The CDR3 region has the DNA TGTACCAGCAGTTTTTGGAGGAGGAGCACCGGGGAGCTGTTTTTT.

This clonotype has ten or more counts. V and J are TRBV27 and TRBJ1-1, with 8 bases lining up with TRBD1. The CDR3 consists of 14 residues. The V and J ends lost 5 bases and 8 bases, in that order; junction bases with no gene match: 10. Germline V gives CDR1 MNHEY, CDR2 SMNVEV (reference sequence). DNA for the CDR3: TGTGCCAGCAGTATTCTTGGACAGGGTATAGAAGCTTTCTTT. Its translation: CASSILGQGIEAFF.

The table lists this clonotype with a few counts. The chain couples TRBV4-1 to TRBJ2-1, with no clear D. CDR3 size: 15 residues. CDR1 is MGHRA, CDR2 YSYEKL, per germline. The germline V and J ends were trimmed by 1 base and 5 bases, with 12 bases remaining between them. In nucleotides, the CDR3 is TGCGCCAGCAGCCAAGTACTGGAGCGCGACAATGAGCAGTTCTTC. It translates to CASSQVLERDNEQFF.

The chain recombines TRBV7-9 with TRBJ2-1; tentative D call: TRBD2 (6 bases). Germline CDR1 SEHNR, CDR2 FQNEAQ (reference sequence). The CDR3 sequence is 12 residues long. Between the trimmed V and J ends, which lost 5 bases and 8 bases, there was a span of 10 bases. This CDR3 is CASSEGTYEQFF. The CDR3 bases are TGTGCCAGCAGCGAGGGGACTTATGAGCAGTTCTTC.

This clonotype was seen repeatedly, ten times or more. This rearrangement joins TRBV28 to TRBJ2-7, with 8 positions matching TRBD1. V lost 2 bases, J lost 4 bases, and 19 bases stayed unmatched. Germline values: CDR1 MDHEN, CDR2 SYDVKM. CDR3 length equals 19 residues. CDR3 in DNA: TGTGCCAGCAGTTTACGCCCGCCTTTATCGGACAGGGTTTTTTACGAGCAGTACTTC. Its protein is CASSLRPPLSDRVFYEQYF.